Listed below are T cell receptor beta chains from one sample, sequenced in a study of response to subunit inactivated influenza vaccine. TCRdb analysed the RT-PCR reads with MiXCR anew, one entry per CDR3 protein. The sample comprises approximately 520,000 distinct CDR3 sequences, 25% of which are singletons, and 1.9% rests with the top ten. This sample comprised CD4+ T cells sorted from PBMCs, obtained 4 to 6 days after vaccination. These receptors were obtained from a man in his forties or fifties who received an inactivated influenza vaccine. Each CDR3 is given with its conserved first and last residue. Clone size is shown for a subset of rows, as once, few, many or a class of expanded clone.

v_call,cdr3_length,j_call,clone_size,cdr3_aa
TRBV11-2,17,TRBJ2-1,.,CASSRRLAGGLPNEQFF
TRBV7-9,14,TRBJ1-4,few,CASSSTGGNEKLFF
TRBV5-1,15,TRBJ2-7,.,CASRVGLAGEVEQYF
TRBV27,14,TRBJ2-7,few,CASSLSGVTYEQYF
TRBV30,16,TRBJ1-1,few,CAWSVNSYTPNTEAFF
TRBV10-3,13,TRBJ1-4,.,CAISGPDGEKLFF
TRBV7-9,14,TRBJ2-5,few,CASSFNSIQETQYF
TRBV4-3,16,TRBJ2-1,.,CASSQVDGVKNNEQFF
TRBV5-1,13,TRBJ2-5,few,CASSLGEEETQYF
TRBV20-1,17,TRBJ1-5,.,CSARHRDRGTTNQPQHF
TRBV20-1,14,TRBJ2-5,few,CSAPPNRYQETQYF
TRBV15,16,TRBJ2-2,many,CATSNGSFWNTGELFF
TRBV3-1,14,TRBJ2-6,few,CASSQGVGANVLTF
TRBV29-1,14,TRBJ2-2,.,CSAAGTSGVGELFF
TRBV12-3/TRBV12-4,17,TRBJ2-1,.,CASSPMGGQGAYNEQFF
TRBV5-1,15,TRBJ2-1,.,CASSLGRGRPNEQFF
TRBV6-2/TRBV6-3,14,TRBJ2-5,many,CASSYGHQKETQYF
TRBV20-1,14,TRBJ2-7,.,CSASTDSPSREQYF
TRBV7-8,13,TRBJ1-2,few,CASSLGTGGGYTF
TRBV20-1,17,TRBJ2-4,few,CSALGASGGRAKNIQYF
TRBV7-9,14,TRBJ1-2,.,CASSLGQTNYGYTF
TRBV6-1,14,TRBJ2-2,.,CASVSGANTGELFF
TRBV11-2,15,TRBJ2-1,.,CASSLTGTGVSEQFF
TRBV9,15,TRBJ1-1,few,CASSVGNRADTEAFF
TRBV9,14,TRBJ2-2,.,CASSVAGLPGELFF
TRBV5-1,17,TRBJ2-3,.,CASSFSPRGGSTDTQYF